This is a list of T cell receptor beta chains from one sample in a study of blood T cell repertoires in COVID-19. Method: immunoSEQ multiplex PCR; TCRdb's copy keeps in-frame clones and lacks some. The top ten hold 12% to 15% of the sample, which has about 40,000 clones, approximately 84% seen once. What was sequenced was peripheral blood. The receptors come from a human donor in a cohort sampled during active COVID-19. Both conserved end residues are part of each CDR3. The order of the fields is V gene, clone size, D gene, J gene, CDR3 protein, CDR3 DNA. A D gene is named only where the DNA matches it firmly. The size of a clone is reported for some rows only, either as once, few or many, or as a class for expanded clones.

>TRBV7-6|-|TRBD2|TRBJ2-3
CASSPSGRGGRTDTQYF
TGTGCCAGCAGCCCCTCGGGGCGGGGGGGCCGAACAGATACGCAGTATTTT
>TRBV7-6|-|TRBD1|TRBJ2-5
CASSLMWDRQETQYF
TGTGCCAGCAGCTTAATGTGGGACAGACAAGAGACCCAGTACTTC
>TRBV7-9|-|-|TRBJ1-6
CASSLDSGSPLHF
TGTGCCAGCAGCTTAGACAGTGGGTCACCCCTCCACTTT
>TRBV7-2|-|TRBD2|TRBJ2-1
CASSSIGGGGEQFF
TGTGCCAGCAGCTCCATCGGGGGGGGCGGAGAGCAGTTCTTC
>TRBV18|-|TRBD1|TRBJ2-7
CASSLGTGRDEQYF
TGTGCCAGCTCACTCGGGACAGGGCGGGACGAGCAGTACTTC
>TRBV5-1|once|-|TRBJ2-4
CASSPRSQLAKNIQYF
TGCGCCAGCAGCCCGCGGTCGCAGTTAGCCAAAAACATTCAGTACTTC
>TRBV12-5|-|-|TRBJ1-6
CASGFGRNSPLHF
TGTGCTAGTGGTTTCGGTCGGAATTCACCCCTCCACTTT
>TRBV5-1|few|TRBD2|TRBJ2-3
CASSWGLAQTDTQYF
TGCGCCAGCAGCTGGGGACTAGCCCAGACGGATACGCAGTATTTT
>TRBV3-1/TRBV3-2|-|TRBD1|TRBJ2-4
CASSRQGAGNIQYF
TGTGCCAGCAGCAGACAGGGAGCCGGGAACATTCAGTACTTC
>TRBV5-4|-|TRBD1|TRBJ1-2
CASSSIQGVNYGYTF
TGTGCCAGCAGCTCCATACAGGGGGTAAACTATGGCTACACCTTC
>TRBV5-1|-|-|TRBJ2-7
CASRSGTTDEQYF
TGCGCCAGCAGGTCCGGGACAACAGACGAGCAGTACTTC
>TRBV4-1|-|-|TRBJ1-4
CASSPFGGAGVEKLFF
TGCGCCAGCAGCCCGTTCGGGGGGGCCGGGGTTGAAAAACTGTTTTTT
>TRBV12-5|-|TRBD1|TRBJ1-5
CASGLAYQTGRGQPQHF
TGTGCTAGTGGTTTGGCCTACCAGACAGGGCGCGGGCAGCCCCAGCATTTT
>TRBV2|-|TRBD2|TRBJ2-5
CASSPGLARETQYF
TGTGCCAGCAGTCCTGGACTAGCGAGGGAGACCCAGTACTTC
>TRBV6-5|-|-|TRBJ1-5
CASSSDRNSNQPQHF
TGTGCCAGCAGTTCCGACAGGAATAGCAATCAGCCCCAGCATTTT
>TRBV18|-|TRBD1|TRBJ2-5
CASSPPGQKFQETQYF
TGTGCCAGCTCACCTCCGGGACAGAAATTCCAAGAGACCCAGTACTTC
>TRBV5-1|-|-|TRBJ2-5
CASSATVSGETQYF
TGCGCCAGCAGCGCGACAGTTTCGGGCGAGACCCAGTACTTC